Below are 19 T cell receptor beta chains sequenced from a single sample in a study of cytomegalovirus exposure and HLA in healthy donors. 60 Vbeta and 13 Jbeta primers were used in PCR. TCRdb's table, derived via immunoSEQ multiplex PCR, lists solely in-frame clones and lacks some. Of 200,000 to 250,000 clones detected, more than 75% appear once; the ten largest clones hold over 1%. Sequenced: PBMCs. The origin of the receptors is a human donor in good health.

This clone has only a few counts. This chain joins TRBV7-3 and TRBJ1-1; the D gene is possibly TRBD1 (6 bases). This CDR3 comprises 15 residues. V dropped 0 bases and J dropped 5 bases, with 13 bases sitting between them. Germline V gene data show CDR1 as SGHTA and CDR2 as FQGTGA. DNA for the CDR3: TGTGCCAGCAGCTTAACGGGTTCTAGGGGGACTGAAGCTTTCTTT. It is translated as CASSLTGSRGTEAFF.

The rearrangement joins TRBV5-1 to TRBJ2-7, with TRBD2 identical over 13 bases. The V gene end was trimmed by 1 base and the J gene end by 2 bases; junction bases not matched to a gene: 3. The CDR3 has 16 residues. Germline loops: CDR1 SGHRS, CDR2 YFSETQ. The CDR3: CASSLRTSGSTYEQYF. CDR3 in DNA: TGCGCCAGCAGCTTGAGGACTAGCGGGAGCACCTACGAGCAGTACTTC. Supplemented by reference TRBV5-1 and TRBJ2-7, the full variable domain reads KAGVTQTPRYLIKTRGQQVTLSCSPISGHRSVSWYQQTPGQGLQFLFEYFSETQRNKGNFPGRFSGRQFSNSRSEMNVSTLELGDSALYLCASSLRTSGSTYEQYFGPGTRLTVT.

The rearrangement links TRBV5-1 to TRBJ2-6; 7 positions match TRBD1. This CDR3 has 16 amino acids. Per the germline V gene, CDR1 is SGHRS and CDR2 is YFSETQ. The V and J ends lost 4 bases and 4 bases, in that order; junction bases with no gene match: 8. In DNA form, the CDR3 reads TGCGCCAGCAGCCCGACAGGGCTGTACGGGGCCAACGTCCTGACTTTC. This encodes CASSPTGLYGANVLTF.

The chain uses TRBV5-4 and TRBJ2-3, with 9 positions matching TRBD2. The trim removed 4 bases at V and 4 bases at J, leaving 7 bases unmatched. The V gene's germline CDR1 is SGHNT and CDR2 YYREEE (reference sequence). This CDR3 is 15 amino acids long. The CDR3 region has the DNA TGTGCCAGCAGCCCGCAGGCGGGAGGGTCAGATACGCAGTATTTT. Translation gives CASSPQAGGSDTQYF.

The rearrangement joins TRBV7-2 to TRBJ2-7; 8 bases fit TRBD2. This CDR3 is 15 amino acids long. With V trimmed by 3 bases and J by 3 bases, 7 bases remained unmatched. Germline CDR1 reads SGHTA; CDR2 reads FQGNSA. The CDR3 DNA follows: TGTGCCAGCAGCTTCCCGGGACTAGAGTACTACGAGCAGTACTTC. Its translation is CASSFPGLEYYEQYF.

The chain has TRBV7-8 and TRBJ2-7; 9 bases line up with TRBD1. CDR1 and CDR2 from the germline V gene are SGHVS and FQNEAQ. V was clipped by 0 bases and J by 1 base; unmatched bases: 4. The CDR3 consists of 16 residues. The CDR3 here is CASSLAEDRGSYEQYF. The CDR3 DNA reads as TGTGCCAGCAGCTTAGCGGAGGACAGGGGTTCCTACGAGCAGTACTTC.

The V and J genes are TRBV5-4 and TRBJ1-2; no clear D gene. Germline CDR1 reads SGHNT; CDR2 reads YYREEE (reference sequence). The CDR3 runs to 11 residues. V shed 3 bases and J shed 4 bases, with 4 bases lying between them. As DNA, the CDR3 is TGTGCCAGCAGCTCGGGCTATGGCTACACCTTC. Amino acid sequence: CASSSGYGYTF.

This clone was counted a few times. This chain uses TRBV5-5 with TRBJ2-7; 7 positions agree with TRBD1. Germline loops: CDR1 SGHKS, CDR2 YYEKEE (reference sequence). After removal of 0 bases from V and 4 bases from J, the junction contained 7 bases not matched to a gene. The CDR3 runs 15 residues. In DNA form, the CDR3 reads TGTGCCAGCAGCTTGGCCCGGACAGGAATTTACGAGCAGTACTTC. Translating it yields CASSLARTGIYEQYF. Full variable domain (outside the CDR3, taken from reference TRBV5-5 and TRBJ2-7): DAGVTQSPTHLIKTRGQQVTLRCSPISGHKSVSWYQQVLGQGPQFIFQYYEKEERGRGNFPDRFSARQFPNYSSELNVNALLLGDSALYLCASSLARTGIYEQYFGPGTRLTVT.

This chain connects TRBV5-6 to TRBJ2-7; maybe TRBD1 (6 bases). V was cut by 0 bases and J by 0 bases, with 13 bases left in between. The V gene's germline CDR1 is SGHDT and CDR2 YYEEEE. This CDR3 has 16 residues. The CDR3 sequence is CASSLVKDRSSYEQYF. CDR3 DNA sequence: TGTGCCAGCAGCTTGGTTAAGGACAGAAGCTCCTACGAGCAGTACTTC.

CDR3 protein: CAWSGWRGPYNEQFF. For the CDR3, the DNA is TGTGCCTGGAGTGGGTGGCGGGGACCCTACAATGAGCAGTTCTTC. The V gene is TRBV30, the J gene TRBJ2-1, with D tentatively TRBD2 (6 bases). Germline lookup yields CDR1 GTSNPN and CDR2 SVGIG (reference sequence). The CDR3 covers 15 residues. The ends were cut back, 1 base at V and 2 bases at J, with 12 bases in the middle.

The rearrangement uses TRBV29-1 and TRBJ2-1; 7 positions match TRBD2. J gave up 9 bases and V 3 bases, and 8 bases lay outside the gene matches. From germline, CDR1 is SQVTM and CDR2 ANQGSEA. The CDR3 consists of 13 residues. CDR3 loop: CSVEEGRGSEQFF. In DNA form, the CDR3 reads TGCAGCGTTGAGGAGGGGAGGGGCTCTGAGCAGTTCTTC.

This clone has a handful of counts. The CDR3 loop is CASSDSGGGPGTYNEQFF. As DNA, the CDR3 is TGTGCCAGCAGTGACTCGGGGGGAGGGCCAGGAACCTACAATGAGCAGTTCTTC. The chain links TRBV6-4 to TRBJ2-1; 7 positions agree with TRBD2. The V segment lost 0 bases and the J segment 2 bases; nucleotides outside the gene matches: 10. CDR1 is MRHNA, CDR2 SNTAGT, per germline. The CDR3 consists of 18 residues.

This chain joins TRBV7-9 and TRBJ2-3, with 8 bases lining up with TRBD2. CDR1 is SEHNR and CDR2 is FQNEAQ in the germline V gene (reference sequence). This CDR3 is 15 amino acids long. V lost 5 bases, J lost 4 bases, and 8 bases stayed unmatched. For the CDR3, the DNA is TGTGCCAGCAGCACACAAGCGGGAGTCCCAGATACGCAGTATTTT. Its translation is CASSTQAGVPDTQYF.

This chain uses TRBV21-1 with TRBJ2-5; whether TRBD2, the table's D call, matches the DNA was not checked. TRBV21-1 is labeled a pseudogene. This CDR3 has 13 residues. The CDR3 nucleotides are TGTGCCAGCAGCCGTAGGGGGGGGGAGACCCAGTACTTC. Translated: CASSRRGGETQYF.

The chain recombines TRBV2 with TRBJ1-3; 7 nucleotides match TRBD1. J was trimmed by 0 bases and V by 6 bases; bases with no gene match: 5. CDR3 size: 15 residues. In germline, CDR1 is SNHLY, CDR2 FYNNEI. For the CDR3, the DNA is TGTGCCAGCAGAGAGGGACAGTTCTCTGGAAACACCATATATTTT. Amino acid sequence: CASREGQFSGNTIYF.

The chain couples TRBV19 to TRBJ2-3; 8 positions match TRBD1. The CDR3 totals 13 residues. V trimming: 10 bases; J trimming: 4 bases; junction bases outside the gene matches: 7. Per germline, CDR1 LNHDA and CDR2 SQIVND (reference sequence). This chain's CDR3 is CATGPGGADTQYF. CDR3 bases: TGTGCCACCGGCCCAGGGGGCGCAGATACGCAGTATTTT.

The CDR3 reads CASSLGTGPYGYTF. CDR3 DNA sequence: TGCGCCAGCAGCTTGGGGACAGGGCCGTATGGCTACACCTTC. The chain combines TRBV5-1 with TRBJ1-2; 8 bases agree with TRBD1. V was pared by 0 bases and J by 5 bases, with 3 bases of the junction left unmatched. Germline CDR1 is SGHRS and CDR2 is YFSETQ. The CDR3 has 14 amino acids.

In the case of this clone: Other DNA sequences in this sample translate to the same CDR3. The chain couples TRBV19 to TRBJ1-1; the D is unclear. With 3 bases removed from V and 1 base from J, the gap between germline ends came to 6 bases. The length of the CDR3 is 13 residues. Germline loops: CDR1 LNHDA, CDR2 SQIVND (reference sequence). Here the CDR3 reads CASSIGRNTEAFF. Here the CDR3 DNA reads TGTGCCAGTAGTATCGGGAGGAACACTGAAGCTTTCTTT.

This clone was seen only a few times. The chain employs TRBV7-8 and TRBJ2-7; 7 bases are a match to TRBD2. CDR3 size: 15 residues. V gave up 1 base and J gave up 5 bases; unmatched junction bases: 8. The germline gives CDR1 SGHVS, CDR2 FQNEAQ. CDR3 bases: TGTGCCAGCAGCTTAGAAAGCGGGATGATCAACGAGCAGTACTTC. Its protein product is CASSLESGMINEQYF.